This TCR beta chain came from a study of glioma-infiltrating T cells. Study results and caveats: Shared blood CDR3 signature motifs marked patients with low tissue-blood divergence. Non-neoplastic patients had below-expected tissue-blood divergence, while all gliomas exceeded expectation.

To note about this clonotype: Antigen unknown.

V was clipped by 1 base and J by 6 bases; unmatched bases: 9. From germline, CDR1 is SGHDT and CDR2 YYEEEE. The CDR3 is 16 residues long. Using RNA template, CDR3s of TCR alpha and beta were amplified with iRepertoire arm-PCR. Each CDR3 protein is one row after TCRdb ran MiXCR on the multiplex PCR reads. The sample holds around 390,000 distinct CDR3 sequences, about 40% seen once. This chain joins TRBV5-6 and TRBJ2-1; 8 bases line up with TRBD2. This receptor was obtained from a human donor with low-grade glioma or glioblastoma, undergoing nonglioma brain surgery, or in good health (not recorded which). The sequenced material came from glioma tissue, nonneoplastic brain tissue, or PBMCs (not recorded which). CDR3 in amino acids: CASSLSRTSSLNEQFF. CDR3 nucleotides: TGTGCCAGCAGCTTGTCACGGACTAGCAGCCTCAATGAGCAGTTCTTC.